This TCR beta chain was sequenced during a study of blood T cell repertoires in COVID-19. Study overall: Researchers got acute and convalescent COVID-19 samples from the United States, Italy and Spain. Sources were T cells, B-cell-depleted T cells, or PBMCs; the material itself was cDNA or gDNA.

J gave up 15 bases and V 0 bases, and 5 bases lay outside the gene matches. The CDR3 runs 13 residues. In its sample, this clone was seen a few times. Original data processing: Reference gene primer amplification gave nucleated cell count estimates. Profiled with immunoSEQ multiplex PCR; TCRdb holds only in-frame clones, not every one. V and J calls plus clone size are reproduced from that table; the DNA served to infer D and trimming. The sample contains 150,000 to 200,000 clones, around nine tenths of which appear only once. Followed over time, Seattle patients had been enrolled while infection was active.

The receptor was isolated from a woman of 80 years or more with COVID-19, enrolled during active disease. Sample: peripheral blood. This sequence joins TRBV12-3 or TRBV12-4 and TRBJ2-1; 10 bases are shared with TRBD2. The CDR3 protein is CASSLASGRAPFF. The DNA of the CDR3 is TGTGCCAGCAGTTTAGCAAGCGGGAGGGCCCCGTTCTTC.